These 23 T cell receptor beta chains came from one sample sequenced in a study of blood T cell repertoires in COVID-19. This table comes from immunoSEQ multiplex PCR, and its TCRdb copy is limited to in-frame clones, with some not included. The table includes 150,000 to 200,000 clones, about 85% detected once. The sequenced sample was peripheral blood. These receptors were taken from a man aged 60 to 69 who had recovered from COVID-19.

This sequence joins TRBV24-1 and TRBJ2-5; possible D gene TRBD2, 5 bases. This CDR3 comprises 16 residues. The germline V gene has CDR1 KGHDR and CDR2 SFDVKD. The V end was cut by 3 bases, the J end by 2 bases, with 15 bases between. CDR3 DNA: TGTGCCACCAGTGATCGTGACCGACCGGGGCAAGAGACCCAGTACTTC. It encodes CATSDRDRPGQETQYF.

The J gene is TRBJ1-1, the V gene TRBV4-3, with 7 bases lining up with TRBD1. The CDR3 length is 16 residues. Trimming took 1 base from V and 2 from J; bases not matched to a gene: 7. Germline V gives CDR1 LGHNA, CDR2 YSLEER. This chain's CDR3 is CASSQGPGQLNTEAFF. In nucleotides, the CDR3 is TGCGCCAGCAGCCAAGGACCGGGACAGCTAAACACTGAAGCTTTCTTT.

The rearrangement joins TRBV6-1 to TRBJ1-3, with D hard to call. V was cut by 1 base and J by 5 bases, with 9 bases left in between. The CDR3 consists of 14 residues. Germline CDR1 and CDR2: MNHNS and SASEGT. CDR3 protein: CASSEGTGRNTIYF. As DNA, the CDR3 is TGTGCCAGCAGTGAAGGGACGGGGAGAAACACCATATATTTT.

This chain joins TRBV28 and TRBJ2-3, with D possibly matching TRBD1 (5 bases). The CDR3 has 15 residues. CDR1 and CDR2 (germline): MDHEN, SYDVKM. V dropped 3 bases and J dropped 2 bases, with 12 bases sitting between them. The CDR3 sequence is CASSLRSGFTDTQYF. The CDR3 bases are TGTGCCAGCAGTTTGAGGTCAGGGTTCACAGATACGCAGTATTTT.

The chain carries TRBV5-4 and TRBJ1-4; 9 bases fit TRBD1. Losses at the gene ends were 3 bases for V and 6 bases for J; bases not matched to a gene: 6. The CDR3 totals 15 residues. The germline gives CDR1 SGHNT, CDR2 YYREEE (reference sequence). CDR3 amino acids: CASSSPRDRDEKLFF. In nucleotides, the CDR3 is TGTGCCAGCAGCTCCCCGAGGGACAGGGATGAAAAACTGTTTTTT.

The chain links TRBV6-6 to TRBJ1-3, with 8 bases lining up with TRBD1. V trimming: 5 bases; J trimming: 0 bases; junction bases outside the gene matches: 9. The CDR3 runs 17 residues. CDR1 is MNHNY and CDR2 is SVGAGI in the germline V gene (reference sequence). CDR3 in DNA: TGTGCCAGCAGTCGGAGCAGGACAGGGAGCTCTGGAAACACCATATATTTT. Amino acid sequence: CASSRSRTGSSGNTIYF.

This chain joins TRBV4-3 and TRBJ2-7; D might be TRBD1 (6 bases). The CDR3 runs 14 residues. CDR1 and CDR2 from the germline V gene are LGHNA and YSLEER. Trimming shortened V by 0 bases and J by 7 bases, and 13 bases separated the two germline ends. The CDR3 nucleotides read TGCGCCAGCAGCCAAGATGGGGGCCCGGGAGAGCAGTACTTC. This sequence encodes CASSQDGGPGEQYF.

This CDR3 is CASSELGGLETQYF. The CDR3 bases are TGTGCCAGCAGTGAATTGGGGGGTTTGGAGACCCAGTACTTC. This chain connects TRBV6-1 to TRBJ2-5; possible D gene TRBD2, 6 bases. The CDR3 extends over 14 amino acids. The germline gives CDR1 MNHNS, CDR2 SASEGT. The germline V and J ends were trimmed by 2 bases and 5 bases, with 12 bases remaining between them.

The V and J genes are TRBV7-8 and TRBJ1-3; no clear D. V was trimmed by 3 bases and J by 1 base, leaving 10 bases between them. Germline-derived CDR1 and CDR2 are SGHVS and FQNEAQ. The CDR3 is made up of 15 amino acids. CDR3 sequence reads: CASSFHGISGNTIYF. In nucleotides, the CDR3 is TGTGCCAGCAGCTTCCACGGGATTTCTGGAAACACCATATATTTT.

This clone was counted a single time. The CDR3 nucleotides read TGTGCCAGCAGTCCTCAGGGACAGTCAACTAATGAAAAACTGTTTTTT. Protein sequence: CASSPQGQSTNEKLFF. This chain links TRBV3-1 (or the pseudogene TRBV3-2) with TRBJ1-4; 7 positions agree with TRBD1. Trimming at V came to 6 bases and at J to 0 bases, leaving 7 bases not matched to a gene. The CDR3 loop spans 16 amino acids. CDR1 is LGHDT, CDR2 YNNKEL, per germline (reference sequence).

CDR3 coding DNA: TGTGCCAGTAGAGGAGCCGGGACAAAGCGCAATCAGCCCCAGCATTTT. Translating gives CASRGAGTKRNQPQHF. J is TRBJ1-5 and V is TRBV19; D is possibly TRBD1 (6 bases). CDR3 length: 16 amino acids. Trimming pared 6 bases from V and 2 bases from J, leaving 17 bases between. Germline loops: CDR1 LNHDA, CDR2 SQIVND (reference sequence).

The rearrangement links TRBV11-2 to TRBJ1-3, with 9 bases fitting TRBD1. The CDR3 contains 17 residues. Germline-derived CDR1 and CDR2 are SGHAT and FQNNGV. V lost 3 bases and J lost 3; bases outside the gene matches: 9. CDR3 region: CASSFEGTGFFGNTIYF. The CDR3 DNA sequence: TGTGCCAGCAGCTTTGAGGGGACAGGGTTCTTTGGAAACACCATATATTTT.

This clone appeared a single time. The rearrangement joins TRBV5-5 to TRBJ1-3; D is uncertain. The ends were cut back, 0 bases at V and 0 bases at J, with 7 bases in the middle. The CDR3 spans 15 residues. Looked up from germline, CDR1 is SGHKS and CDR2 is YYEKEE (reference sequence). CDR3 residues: CASSLGPGSGNTIYF. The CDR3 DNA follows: TGTGCCAGCAGCTTGGGGCCGGGCTCTGGAAACACCATATATTTT.

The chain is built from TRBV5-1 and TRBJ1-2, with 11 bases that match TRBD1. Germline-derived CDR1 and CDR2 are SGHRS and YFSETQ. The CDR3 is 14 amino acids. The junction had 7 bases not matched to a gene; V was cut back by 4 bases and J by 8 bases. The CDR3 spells CASSLRDRGAGYTF. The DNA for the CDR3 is TGCGCCAGCAGCCTCCGGGACAGGGGGGCGGGCTACACCTTC.

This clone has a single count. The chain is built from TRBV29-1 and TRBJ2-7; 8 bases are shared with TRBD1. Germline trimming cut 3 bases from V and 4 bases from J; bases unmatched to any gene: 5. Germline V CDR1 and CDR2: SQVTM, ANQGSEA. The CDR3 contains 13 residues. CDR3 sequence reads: CSVEGTGLYEQYF. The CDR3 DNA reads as TGCAGCGTTGAGGGGACAGGTCTTTACGAGCAGTACTTC.

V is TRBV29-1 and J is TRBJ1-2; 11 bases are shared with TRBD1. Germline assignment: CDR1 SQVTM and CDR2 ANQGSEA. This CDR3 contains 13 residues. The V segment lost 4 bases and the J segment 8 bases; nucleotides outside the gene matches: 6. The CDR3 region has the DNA TGCAGCGTTGGACCGGGACAGGGGGGAGGCTACACCTTC. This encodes CSVGPGQGGGYTF.

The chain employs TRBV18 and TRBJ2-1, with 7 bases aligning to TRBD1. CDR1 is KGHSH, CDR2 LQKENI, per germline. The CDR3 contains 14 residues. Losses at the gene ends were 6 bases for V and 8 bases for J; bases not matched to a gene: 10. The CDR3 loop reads CASSTGTSRDEQFF. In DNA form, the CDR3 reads TGTGCCAGCTCGACAGGGACGTCGCGGGATGAGCAGTTCTTC.

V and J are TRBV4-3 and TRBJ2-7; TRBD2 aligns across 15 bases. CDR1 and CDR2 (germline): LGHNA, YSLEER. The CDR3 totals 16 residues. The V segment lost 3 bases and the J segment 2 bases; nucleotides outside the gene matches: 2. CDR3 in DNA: TGCGCCAGCAGCCAGGGACTAGCGGGGGGACCCTACGAGCAGTACTTC. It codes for CASSQGLAGGPYEQYF.

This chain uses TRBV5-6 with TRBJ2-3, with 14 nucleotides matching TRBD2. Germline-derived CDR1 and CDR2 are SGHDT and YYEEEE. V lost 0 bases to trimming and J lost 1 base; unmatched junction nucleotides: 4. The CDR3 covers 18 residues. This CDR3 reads CASSLGLGLAGGTDTQYF. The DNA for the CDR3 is TGTGCCAGCAGCTTGGGGCTGGGACTAGCGGGGGGCACAGATACGCAGTATTTT.

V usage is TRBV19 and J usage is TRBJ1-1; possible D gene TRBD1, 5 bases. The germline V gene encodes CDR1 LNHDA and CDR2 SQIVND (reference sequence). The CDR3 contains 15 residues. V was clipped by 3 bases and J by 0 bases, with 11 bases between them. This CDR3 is CASSIPRALNTEAFF. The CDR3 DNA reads TGTGCCAGTAGTATCCCCAGGGCTTTGAACACTGAAGCTTTCTTT.

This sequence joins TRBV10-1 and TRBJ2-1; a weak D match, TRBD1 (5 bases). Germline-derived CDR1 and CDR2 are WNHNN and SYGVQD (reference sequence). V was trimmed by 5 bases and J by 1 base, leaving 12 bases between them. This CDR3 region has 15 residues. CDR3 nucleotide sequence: TGCGCCAGCAGTTCAGGGCTCACATCCTACAATGAGCAGTTCTTC. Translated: CASSSGLTSYNEQFF.

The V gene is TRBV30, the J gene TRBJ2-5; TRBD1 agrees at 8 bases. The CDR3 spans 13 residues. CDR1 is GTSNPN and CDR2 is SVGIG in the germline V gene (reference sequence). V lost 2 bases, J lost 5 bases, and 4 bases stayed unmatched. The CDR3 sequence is CAWSRQGRETQYF. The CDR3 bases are TGTGCCTGGAGTCGACAGGGGCGGGAGACCCAGTACTTC.

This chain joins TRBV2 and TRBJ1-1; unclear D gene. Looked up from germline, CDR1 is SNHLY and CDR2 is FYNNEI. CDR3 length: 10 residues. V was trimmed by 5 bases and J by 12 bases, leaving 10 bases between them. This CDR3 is CASSPSSPFF. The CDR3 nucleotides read TGTGCCAGCAGTCCTAGTTCACCTTTCTTT.